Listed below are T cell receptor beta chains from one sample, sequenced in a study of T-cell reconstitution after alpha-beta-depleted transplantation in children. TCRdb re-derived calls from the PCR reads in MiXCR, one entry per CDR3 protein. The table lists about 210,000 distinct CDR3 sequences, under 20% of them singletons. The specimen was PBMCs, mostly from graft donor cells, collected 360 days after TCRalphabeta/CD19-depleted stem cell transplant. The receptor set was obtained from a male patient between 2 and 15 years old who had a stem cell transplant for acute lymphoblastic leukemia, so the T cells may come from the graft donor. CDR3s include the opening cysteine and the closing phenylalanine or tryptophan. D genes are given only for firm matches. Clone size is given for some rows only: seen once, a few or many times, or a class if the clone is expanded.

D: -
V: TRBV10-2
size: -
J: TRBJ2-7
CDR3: CASALQGIYEQYF
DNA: TGCGCCAGCGCCCTCCAGGGGATCTACGAGCAGTACTTC

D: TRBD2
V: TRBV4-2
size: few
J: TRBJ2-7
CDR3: CASSRTSGGPYEQYF
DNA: TGTGCCAGCAGCCGGACTAGCGGGGGACCCTACGAGCAGTACTTC

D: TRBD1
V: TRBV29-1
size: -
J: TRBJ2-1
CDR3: CSVVGTGNYNEQFF
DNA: TGCAGCGTCGTTGGGACAGGGAACTACAATGAGCAGTTCTTC

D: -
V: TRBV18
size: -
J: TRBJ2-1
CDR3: CASSPLGGSSYNEQFF
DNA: TGTGCCAGCTCACCCCTGGGCGGTAGCTCCTACAATGAGCAGTTCTTC

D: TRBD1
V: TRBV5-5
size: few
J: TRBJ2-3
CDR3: CASSLRGPHTDTQYF
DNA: TGTGCCAGCAGCTTGAGGGGGCCCCACACAGATACGCAGTATTTT

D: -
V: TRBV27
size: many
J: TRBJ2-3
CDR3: CASSFIRVSTDTQYF
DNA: TGTGCCAGCAGTTTCATCCGGGTTAGCACAGATACGCAGTATTTT

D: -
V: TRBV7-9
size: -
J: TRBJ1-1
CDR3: CASSLEGGYPEAFF
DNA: TGTGCCAGCAGCTTGGAGGGGGGCTATCCTGAAGCTTTCTTT

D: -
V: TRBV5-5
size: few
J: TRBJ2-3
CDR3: CASSLERGPDTQYF
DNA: TGTGCCAGCAGCTTGGAACGGGGTCCAGATACGCAGTATTTT

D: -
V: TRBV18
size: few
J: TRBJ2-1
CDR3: CASSPLSRAEQFF
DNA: TGTGCCAGCTCGCCCCTTAGCCGGGCTGAGCAGTTCTTC

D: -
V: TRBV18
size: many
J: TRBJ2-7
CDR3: CASSGTYEQYF
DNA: TGTGCCAGCTCTGGTACCTACGAGCAGTACTTC

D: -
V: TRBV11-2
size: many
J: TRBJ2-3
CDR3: CASSLARLPDTQYF
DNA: TGTGCCAGCAGCTTAGCGAGGCTCCCAGATACGCAGTATTTT

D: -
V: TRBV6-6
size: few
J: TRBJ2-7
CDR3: CASTTSYEQYF
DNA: TGTGCCAGCACGACAAGCTACGAGCAGTACTTC

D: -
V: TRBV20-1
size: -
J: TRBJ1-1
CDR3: CSARDSQAQTAFF
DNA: TGCAGTGCTAGAGATAGCCAGGCACAGACAGCTTTCTTT

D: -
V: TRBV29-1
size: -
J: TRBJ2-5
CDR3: CSVTAGPGETQYF
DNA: TGCAGCGTTACGGCGGGGCCTGGGGAGACCCAGTACTTC

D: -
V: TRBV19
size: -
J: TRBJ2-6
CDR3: CASSIGRTANSGANVLTF
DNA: TGTGCCAGTAGTATAGGTCGGACAGCCAACTCTGGGGCCAACGTCCTGACTTTC

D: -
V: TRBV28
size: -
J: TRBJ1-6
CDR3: CASRDPAAPSPLHF
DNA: TGTGCCAGCCGGGACCCTGCTGCGCCTTCACCCCTCCACTTT

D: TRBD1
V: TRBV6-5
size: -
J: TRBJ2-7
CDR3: CASSLPGGQGGNYEQYF
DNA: TGTGCCAGCAGTTTACCGGGGGGACAGGGAGGAAACTACGAGCAGTACTTC

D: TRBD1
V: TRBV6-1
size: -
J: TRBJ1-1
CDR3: CASSALTGGTEAFF
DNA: TGTGCCAGCAGTGCTCTAACAGGGGGCACTGAAGCTTTCTTT

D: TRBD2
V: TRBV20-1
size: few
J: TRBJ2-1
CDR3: CSAPTSTSGGGNEQFF
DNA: TGCAGTGCTCCGACATCTACTAGCGGGGGGGGCAATGAGCAGTTCTTC

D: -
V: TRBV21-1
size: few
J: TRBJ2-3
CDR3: CASSKCRDRSSTDTQYF
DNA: TGTGCCAGCAGCAAATGTCGGGACAGGTCGAGCACAGATACGCAGTATTTT

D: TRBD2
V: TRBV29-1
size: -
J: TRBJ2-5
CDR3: CSHHGLAGPQETQYF
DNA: TGCAGCCATCACGGACTAGCGGGGCCCCAAGAGACCCAGTACTTC

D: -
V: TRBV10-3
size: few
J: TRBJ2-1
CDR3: CAISGTGVYNEQFF
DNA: TGTGCCATCAGTGGGACGGGGGTCTACAATGAGCAGTTCTTC

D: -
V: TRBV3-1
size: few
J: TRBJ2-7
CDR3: CASSQDLGQTYEQYF
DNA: TGTGCCAGCAGCCAAGACTTGGGACAAACATACGAGCAGTACTTC